These T cell receptor beta chains were read from a single sample in a study of cytomegalovirus exposure and HLA in healthy donors. Sequencing used immunoSEQ multiplex PCR; TCRdb keeps in-frame clones, though not all of them. The sample records approximately 170,000 clones, around four fifths being singletons. Sequencing used PBMCs. These receptor sequences come from a man aged 25-45 years in good health and CMV-seropositive. Both conserved end residues are part of each CDR3. D genes are given only for firm matches. A row's size may be missing; if present it is once, few, many or a size class.

v_call	d_call	clone_size	j_call	cdr3_aa	cdr3_nt
TRBV4-1	.	.	TRBJ2-2	CASRPPGDWYTGELFF	TGCGCCAGCAGGCCTCCGGGGGATTGGTACACCGGGGAGCTGTTTTTT
TRBV28	TRBD1	.	TRBJ1-6	CASTTSGTGESPLHF	TGTGCCAGCACCACTTCCGGGACAGGGGAATCACCCCTCCACTTT
TRBV6-1	.	.	TRBJ2-4	CASSRMEALGNIQYF	TGTGCCAGCAGTAGAATGGAGGCCTTGGGAAACATTCAGTACTTC
TRBV5-8	TRBD1	.	TRBJ1-5	CASSLAGTGGEPQHF	TGTGCCAGCAGCTTGGCCGGGACAGGTGGTGAGCCCCAGCATTTT
TRBV19	.	.	TRBJ1-6	CASSMRVGNNSPLHF	TGTGCCAGTAGTATGAGGGTTGGGAATAATTCACCCCTCCACTTT
TRBV25-1	TRBD1	once	TRBJ1-5	CASSPDRAGQPQHF	TGTGCCAGCAGTCCGGACAGGGCGGGGCAGCCCCAGCATTTT
TRBV7-6	.	.	TRBJ1-1	CASSGPQGEAFF	TGTGCCAGCAGCGGACCACAGGGTGAAGCTTTCTTT
TRBV27	TRBD1	.	TRBJ2-1	CATRDRSSYNEQFF	TGTGCCACCAGGGACAGGAGCTCCTACAATGAGCAGTTCTTC
TRBV6-6	TRBD1	.	TRBJ2-7	CASSYSVGTGHEQYF	TGTGCCAGCAGTTACTCAGTTGGGACAGGCCACGAGCAGTACTTC
TRBV11-3	TRBD1	.	TRBJ1-1	CASSPRDSPEAFF	TGTGCCAGCAGCCCGCGGGACAGCCCTGAAGCTTTCTTT
TRBV9	.	once	TRBJ2-1	CASSPREGEQFF	TGTGCCAGCAGCCCTCGAGAGGGTGAGCAGTTCTTC
TRBV27	TRBD2	.	TRBJ2-2	CASSLTSGTGELFF	TGTGCCAGCAGTTTGACTAGCGGCACCGGGGAGCTGTTTTTT
TRBV2	TRBD1	once	TRBJ1-6	CASSEAEDRDRDSPLHF	TGTGCCAGCAGTGAAGCGGAGGATCGGGACAGGGATTCACCCCTCCACTTT
TRBV13	.	.	TRBJ2-5	CASSSEGAQKETQYF	TGTGCCAGCAGCTCGGAGGGGGCGCAGAAAGAGACCCAGTACTTC
TRBV5-1	TRBD2	few	TRBJ2-7	CASRGGTTYEQYF	TGCGCCAGCAGGGGAGGGACCACCTACGAGCAGTACTTC